This T cell receptor beta chain was observed in a study of blood T cell repertoires in COVID-19. Study summary: Sources were T cells, B-cell-depleted T cells, or PBMCs; the material itself was cDNA or gDNA.

Here immunoSEQ multiplex PCR was the method, and the copy in TCRdb shows in-frame clones only, minus some. Among about 240,000 clones listed, roughly 86% were seen once. This receptor was identified in a man older than 75 with acute or convalescent COVID-19. The sequencing input was peripheral blood.

CDR3: CASSLAVEPEAFF. DNA for the CDR3: TGTGCCAGCAGCTTAGCCGTGGAGCCGGAGGCTTTCTTT. The V gene is TRBV7-9, the J gene TRBJ1-1; D remains unclear. V was pared by 0 bases and J by 11 bases, with 13 bases between. Germline V lookup: CDR1 SEHNR, CDR2 FQNEAQ (reference sequence). The CDR3 covers 13 residues.